Presented here are 19 T cell receptor beta chains from one specimen sequenced in a study of radiotherapy plus CTLA-4 blockade in lung cancer. Assay used: immunoSEQ multiplex PCR; TCRdb lists only in-frame clones, some missing. The sample has 95,000 to 150,000 clones, approximately 90% seen once. Specimen: peripheral blood, collected from a patient treated with radiotherapy plus ipilimumab. All receptors come from a human donor with non-small cell lung cancer that progressed on radiotherapy plus ipilimumab.

V and J are TRBV10-3 and TRBJ2-1; 11 bases fit TRBD2. V shed 5 bases, J shed 10 bases, and the junction held 10 bases outside the gene matches. Germline CDR1 reads ENHRY; CDR2 reads SYGVKD. CDR3 length: 15 amino acids. This CDR3 reads CAISSRLAGTQEQFF. Written as DNA, the CDR3 is TGTGCCATCAGTTCTAGACTAGCGGGGACCCAAGAGCAGTTCTTC.

The chain uses TRBV7-2 and TRBJ1-2, with unresolved D. V was shortened by 5 bases and J by 2 bases, with 18 bases between the two germline ends. CDR3 length: 16 amino acids. The germline V gene has CDR1 SGHTA and CDR2 FQGNSA. This CDR3 reads CASSKDRWFKNYGYTF. CDR3 sequence (DNA): TGTGCCAGCAGCAAGGACCGGTGGTTTAAAAACTATGGCTACACCTTC.

The chain's CDR3 is CSVESGHEQFF. DNA of the CDR3: TGCAGCGTTGAATCAGGCCATGAGCAGTTCTTC. V gene TRBV29-1 combines with J gene TRBJ2-1, with no clear D. The CDR3 length is 11 residues. Looked up from germline, CDR1 is SQVTM and CDR2 is ANQGSEA. V lost 2 bases to trimming and J lost 8 bases, with 7 bases between them.

The rearrangement links TRBV7-9 to TRBJ1-4; D not resolved. This CDR3 contains 11 residues. V lost 6 bases to trimming and J lost 7 bases, with 6 bases between them. CDR1 and CDR2 (germline): SEHNR, FQNEAQ (reference sequence). The CDR3 sequence: CASSDPEKLFF. CDR3 DNA sequence: TGTGCCAGCAGTGATCCTGAAAAACTGTTTTTT.

The chain employs TRBV18 and TRBJ1-2; no clear D gene. The CDR3 length is 13 residues. V was clipped by 3 bases and J by 8 bases, with 13 bases between them. Germline CDR1 and CDR2: KGHSH and LQKENI. CDR3 in DNA: TGTGCCAGCTCACCCGGGTCAGGAGGAGGCTACACCTTC. Translation: CASSPGSGGGYTF.

The rearrangement uses TRBV19 and TRBJ1-2; TRBD1 matches at 9 bases. V dropped 5 bases and J dropped 1; count of bases not matched to a gene: 8. Germline V CDR1 and CDR2: LNHDA, SQIVND (reference sequence). This CDR3 region has 16 residues. The CDR3 sequence: CASSPRTGVVNYGYTF. CDR3 DNA sequence: TGTGCCAGTAGTCCCCGGACAGGGGTGGTTAACTATGGCTACACCTTC.

There are a few counts of this clone. The chain is built from TRBV10-3 and TRBJ2-3; possible D gene TRBD2, 6 bases. The CDR3 sequence is 16 residues long. V lost 5 bases to trimming and J lost 8 bases, with 23 bases between them. Per the germline V gene, CDR1 is ENHRY and CDR2 is SYGVKD. The CDR3 sequence: CAISRGSPETRVTQYF. The CDR3 nucleotides are TGTGCCATCAGTCGGGGGTCACCGGAGACAAGGGTTACGCAGTATTTT.

V is TRBV4-1 and J is TRBJ2-5, with unresolved D. This CDR3 is 13 amino acids long. The V and J ends lost 1 base and 13 bases respectively, with 16 bases between them. Looked up from germline, CDR1 is MGHRA and CDR2 is YSYEKL. DNA of the CDR3: TGCGCCAGCAGCCAAGTCGGCCGGGCCCCGAGGTACTTC. It codes for CASSQVGRAPRYF.

The chain is built from TRBV6-5 and TRBJ1-5, with a weak D call TRBD1 (6 bases). The CDR3 loop spans 14 amino acids. Germline loops: CDR1 MNHEY, CDR2 SVGAGI. The ends were cut back, 5 bases at V and 6 bases at J, with 14 bases in the middle. This CDR3 is CASSPTGPPQPQHF. The CDR3 bases are TGTGCCAGCAGTCCTACAGGGCCCCCTCAGCCCCAGCATTTT.

The chain is built from TRBV2 and TRBJ1-3; D not certain. The length of the CDR3 is 14 residues. The germline CDR1 and CDR2 sequences are SNHLY and FYNNEI. Trimming removed 7 bases at V and 0 bases at J, with 10 bases between. The CDR3 is CASKAQRSGNTIYF. The CDR3 DNA sequence: TGTGCCAGCAAGGCACAACGCTCTGGAAACACCATATATTTT.

CDR3 sequence (DNA): TGTGCCAGCAGCCCCGGGGCGGCTAACACCGGGGAGCTGTTTTTT. Encoded protein: CASSPGAANTGELFF. This chain joins TRBV9 and TRBJ2-2, with D perhaps TRBD1 or TRBD2 (5 bases each). Germline CDR1 reads SGDLS; CDR2 reads YYNGEE. V gave up 4 bases and J gave up 2 bases, with 12 bases separating them. The CDR3 contains 15 residues.

The rearrangement joins TRBV6-1 to TRBJ2-4; 7 bases match TRBD2. The V segment lost 4 bases and the J segment 1 base; nucleotides outside the gene matches: 4. CDR3 length: 15 amino acids. The germline V gene encodes CDR1 MNHNS and CDR2 SASEGT. Written as DNA, the CDR3 is TGTGCCAGCAGTGGGCGGGAGTATGCCAAAAACATTCAGTACTTC. Amino acids: CASSGREYAKNIQYF.

The V gene is TRBV9, the J gene TRBJ2-2; D is uncertain. Germline assignment: CDR1 SGDLS and CDR2 YYNGEE. The length of the CDR3 is 16 residues. The V gene lost 0 bases and the J gene lost 2 bases, with 11 bases spanning the gap. The CDR3 sequence: CASSVGKALNTGELFF. The CDR3 nucleotides read TGTGCCAGCAGCGTAGGGAAGGCCCTTAACACCGGGGAGCTGTTTTTT.

This rearrangement joins TRBV7-8 to TRBJ2-7; D may be TRBD2 (6 bases). Looked up from germline, CDR1 is SGHVS and CDR2 is FQNEAQ. V dropped 5 bases and J dropped 3 bases, with 26 bases sitting between them. CDR3 length: 18 residues. The CDR3 here is CASSPTRDSRFIGYEQYF. In DNA, the CDR3 is TGTGCCAGCAGCCCGACCCGGGACTCGAGGTTCATTGGCTACGAGCAGTACTTC.

This chain links TRBV2 with TRBJ2-1; TRBD2 matches at 11 bases. CDR1 and CDR2 from the germline V gene are SNHLY and FYNNEI. The CDR3 runs to 15 residues. V was clipped by 7 bases and J by 4 bases; unmatched bases: 6. This CDR3 is CASTGLAGKYNEQFF. The CDR3 nucleotides read TGTGCCAGCACCGGACTAGCGGGTAAATACAATGAGCAGTTCTTC.

The chain recombines TRBV5-1 with TRBJ2-7, with D uncertain. The V end was cut by 1 base, the J end by 0 bases, with 5 bases between. The CDR3 covers 13 residues. CDR1 is SGHRS, CDR2 YFSETQ, per germline. CDR3 in amino acids: CASSLLTSYEQYF. CDR3 DNA: TGCGCCAGCAGCTTGCTGACCTCCTACGAGCAGTACTTC.

The chain uses TRBV5-4 and TRBJ1-2; weak D call: TRBD1 (6 bases). This CDR3 region has 15 residues. The germline CDR1 and CDR2 sequences are SGHNT and YYREEE (reference sequence). V was pared by 2 bases and J by 4 bases, with 15 bases between. CDR3 coding DNA: TGTGCCAGCAGCTTATCAAGGGGGGGGCCCTATGGCTACACCTTC. Residues: CASSLSRGGPYGYTF.

V is TRBV19 and J is TRBJ2-1; a weak D match, TRBD1 (5 bases). Germline V gene lookup returns CDR1 LNHDA and CDR2 SQIVND (reference sequence). V was trimmed by 3 bases and J by 1 base, leaving 16 bases between them. The CDR3 is 17 residues long. CDR3 in amino acids: CASSMVQGRRSYNEQFF. In DNA, the CDR3 is TGTGCCAGTAGTATGGTTCAGGGCCGGCGGTCCTACAATGAGCAGTTCTTC.

This sequence joins TRBV5-4 and TRBJ2-2; 12 bases match TRBD2. CDR1 and CDR2 (germline): SGHNT, YYREEE (reference sequence). The CDR3 contains 17 residues. V shed 4 bases, J shed 1 base, and the junction held 5 bases outside the gene matches. The CDR3 nucleotides are TGTGCCAGCAGCGGGGGACTAGCGGGCCTGAACACCGGGGAGCTGTTTTTT. This gives the protein CASSGGLAGLNTGELFF.